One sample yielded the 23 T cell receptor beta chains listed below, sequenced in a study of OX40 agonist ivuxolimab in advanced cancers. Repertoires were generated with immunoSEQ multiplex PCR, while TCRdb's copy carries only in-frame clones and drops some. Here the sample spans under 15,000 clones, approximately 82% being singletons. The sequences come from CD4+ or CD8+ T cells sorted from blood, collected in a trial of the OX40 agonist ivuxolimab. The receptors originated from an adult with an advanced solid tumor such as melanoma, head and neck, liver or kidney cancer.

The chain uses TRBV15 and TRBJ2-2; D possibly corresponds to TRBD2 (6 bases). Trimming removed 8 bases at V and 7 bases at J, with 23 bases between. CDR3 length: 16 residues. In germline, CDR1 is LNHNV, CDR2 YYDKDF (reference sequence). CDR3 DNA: TGTGCCACCGGACCAAGACCGGCGCGGGAAGGCGGGGAGCTGTTTTTT. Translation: CATGPRPAREGGELFF.

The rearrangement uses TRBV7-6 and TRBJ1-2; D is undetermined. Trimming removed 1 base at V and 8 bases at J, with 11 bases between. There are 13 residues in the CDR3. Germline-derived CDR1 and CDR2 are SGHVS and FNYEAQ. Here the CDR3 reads CASSLGGGGGYTF. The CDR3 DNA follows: TGTGCCAGCAGCTTAGGGGGAGGCGGAGGCTACACCTTC.

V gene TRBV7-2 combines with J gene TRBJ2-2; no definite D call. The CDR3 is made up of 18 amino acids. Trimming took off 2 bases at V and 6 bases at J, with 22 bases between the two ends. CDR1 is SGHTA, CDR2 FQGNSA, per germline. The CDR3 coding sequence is TGTGCCAGCAGCTTATATAATTGGAGAGGAAAATCCCCCGGGGAGCTGTTTTTT. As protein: CASSLYNWRGKSPGELFF.

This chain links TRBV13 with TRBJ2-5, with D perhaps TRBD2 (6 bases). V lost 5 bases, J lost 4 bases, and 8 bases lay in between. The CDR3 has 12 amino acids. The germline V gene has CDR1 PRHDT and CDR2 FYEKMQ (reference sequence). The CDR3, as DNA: TGTGCCAGCAGCCGAGCGGGAGAGACCCAGTACTTC. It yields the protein CASSRAGETQYF.

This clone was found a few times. The CDR3 bases are TGTGCCAGCAGCTCCGGGACCGACTACGAGCAGTACTTC. Amino acid sequence: CASSSGTDYEQYF. This rearrangement joins TRBV7-9 to TRBJ2-7; D tentatively reads TRBD1 or TRBD2 (5 bases each). The CDR3 loop spans 13 amino acids. V lost 4 bases to trimming and J lost 3 bases, with 10 bases between them. The germline V gene encodes CDR1 SEHNR and CDR2 FQNEAQ (reference sequence).

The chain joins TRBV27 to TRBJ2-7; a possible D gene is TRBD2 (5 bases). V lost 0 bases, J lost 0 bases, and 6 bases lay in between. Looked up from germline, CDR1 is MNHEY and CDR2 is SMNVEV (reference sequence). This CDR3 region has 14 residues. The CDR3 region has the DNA TGTGCCAGCAGTTTATCGGGGAGCTCCTACGAGCAGTACTTC. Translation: CASSLSGSSYEQYF.

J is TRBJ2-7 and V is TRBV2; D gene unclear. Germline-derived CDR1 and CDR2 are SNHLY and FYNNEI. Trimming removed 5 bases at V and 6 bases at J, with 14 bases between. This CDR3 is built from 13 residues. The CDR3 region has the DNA TGTGCCAGCAGTCATAAACTCGGCTCCGAGCAGTACTTC. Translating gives CASSHKLGSEQYF.

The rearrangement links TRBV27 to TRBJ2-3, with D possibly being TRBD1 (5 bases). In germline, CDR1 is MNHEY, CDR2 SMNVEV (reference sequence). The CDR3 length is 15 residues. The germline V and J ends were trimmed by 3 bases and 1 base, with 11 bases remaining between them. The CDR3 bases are TGTGCCAGCAGTTTGACAATACAGGGCACAGATACGCAGTATTTT. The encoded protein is CASSLTIQGTDTQYF.

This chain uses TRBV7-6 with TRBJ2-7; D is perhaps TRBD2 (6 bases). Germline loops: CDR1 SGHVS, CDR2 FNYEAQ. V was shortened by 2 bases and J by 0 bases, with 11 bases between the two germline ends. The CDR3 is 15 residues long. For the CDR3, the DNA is TGTGCCAGCAGCTTATTAGGGGAGGACTCCTACGAGCAGTACTTC. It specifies CASSLLGEDSYEQYF.

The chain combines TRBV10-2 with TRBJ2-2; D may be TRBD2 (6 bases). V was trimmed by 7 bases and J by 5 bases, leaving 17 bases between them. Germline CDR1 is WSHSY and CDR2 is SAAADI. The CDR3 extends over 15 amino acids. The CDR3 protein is CASTGTDSPTGELFF. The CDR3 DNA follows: TGCGCCAGCACCGGGACTGACAGCCCTACCGGGGAGCTGTTTTTT.

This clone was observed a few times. This CDR3 reads CASNGRGFTDTQYF. The CDR3 coding sequence is TGTGCCAGTAATGGCAGGGGTTTCACAGATACGCAGTATTTT. The V gene is TRBV19, the J gene TRBJ2-3; the D gene is possibly TRBD1 (6 bases). This CDR3 spans 14 amino acids. Germline-derived CDR1 and CDR2 are LNHDA and SQIVND (reference sequence). Trimming left V 7 bases short and J 2 bases short, with 13 bases between.

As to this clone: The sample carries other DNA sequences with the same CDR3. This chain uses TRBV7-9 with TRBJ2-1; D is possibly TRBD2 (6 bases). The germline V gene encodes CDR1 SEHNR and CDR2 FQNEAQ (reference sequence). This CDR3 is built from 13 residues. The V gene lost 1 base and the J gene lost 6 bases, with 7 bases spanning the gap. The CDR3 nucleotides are TGTGCCAGCAGCTTAGTGGGACTCAATGAGCAGTTCTTC. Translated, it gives CASSLVGLNEQFF.

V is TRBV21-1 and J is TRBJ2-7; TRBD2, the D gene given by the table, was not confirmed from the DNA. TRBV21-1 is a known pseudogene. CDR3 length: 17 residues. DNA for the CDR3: TGTGCCAGCACCAAAAGCCCTGGGACTAGCGGGAGGAGAGAGCAGTACTTC. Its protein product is CASTKSPGTSGRREQYF.

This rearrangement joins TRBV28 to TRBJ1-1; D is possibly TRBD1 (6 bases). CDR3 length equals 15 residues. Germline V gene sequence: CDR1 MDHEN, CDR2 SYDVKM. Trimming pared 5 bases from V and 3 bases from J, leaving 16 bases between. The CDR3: CASSVPKGDYTEAFF. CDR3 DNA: TGTGCCAGCAGTGTACCAAAGGGGGATTACACTGAAGCTTTCTTT.

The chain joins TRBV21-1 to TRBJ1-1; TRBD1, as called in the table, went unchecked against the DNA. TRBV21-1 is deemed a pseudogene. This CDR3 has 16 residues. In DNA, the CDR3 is TGTGCCAGCAGCAAACATCCGGGACAACAGAACACTGAAGCTTTCTTT. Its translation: CASSKHPGQQNTEAFF.

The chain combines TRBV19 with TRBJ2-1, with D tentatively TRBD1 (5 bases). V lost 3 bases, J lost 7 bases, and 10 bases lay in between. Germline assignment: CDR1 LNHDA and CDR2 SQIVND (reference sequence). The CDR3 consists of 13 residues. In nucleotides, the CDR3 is TGTGCCAGTAGTATGGCAGGGTTTAATGAGCAGTTCTTC. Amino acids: CASSMAGFNEQFF.

The chain's CDR3 is CASSLDPADRGYTF. DNA for the CDR3: TGTGCCAGCAGCTTAGATCCGGCGGACCGGGGCTACACCTTC. V gene TRBV11-2 combines with J gene TRBJ1-2; D gene ambiguous. The CDR3 has 14 residues. Trimming left V 0 bases short and J 8 bases short, with 13 bases between. Germline CDR1 SGHAT, CDR2 FQNNGV.

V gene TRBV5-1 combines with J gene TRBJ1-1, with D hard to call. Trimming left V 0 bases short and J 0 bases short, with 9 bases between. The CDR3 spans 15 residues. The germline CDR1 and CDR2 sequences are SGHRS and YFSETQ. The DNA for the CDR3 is TGCGCCAGCAGCTTGGACGGACGGATGAACACTGAAGCTTTCTTT. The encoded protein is CASSLDGRMNTEAFF.

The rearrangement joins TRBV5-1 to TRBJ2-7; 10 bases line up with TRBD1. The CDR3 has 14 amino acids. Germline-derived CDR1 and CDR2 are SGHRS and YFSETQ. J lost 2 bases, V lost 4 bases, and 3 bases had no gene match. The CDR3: CASSPGTGAYEQYF. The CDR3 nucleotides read TGCGCCAGCAGCCCCGGGACAGGGGCCTACGAGCAGTACTTC. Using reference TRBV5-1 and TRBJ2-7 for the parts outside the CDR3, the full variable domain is KAGVTQTPRYLIKTRGQQVTLSCSPISGHRSVSWYQQTPGQGLQFLFEYFSETQRNKGNFPGRFSGRQFSNSRSEMNVSTLELGDSALYLCASSPGTGAYEQYFGPGTRLTVT.

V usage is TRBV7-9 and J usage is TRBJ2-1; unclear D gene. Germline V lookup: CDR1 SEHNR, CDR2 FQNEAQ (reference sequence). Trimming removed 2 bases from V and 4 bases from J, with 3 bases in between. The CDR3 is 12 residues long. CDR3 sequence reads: CASSLPYNEQFF. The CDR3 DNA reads TGTGCCAGCAGCTTACCATACAATGAGCAGTTCTTC. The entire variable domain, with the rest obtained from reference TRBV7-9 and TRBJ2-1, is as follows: DTGVSQNPRHKITKRGQNVTFRCDPISEHNRLYWYRQTLGQGPEFLTYFQNEAQLEKSRLLSDRFSAERPKGSFSTLEIQRTEQGDSAMYLCASSLPYNEQFFGPGTRLTVL.

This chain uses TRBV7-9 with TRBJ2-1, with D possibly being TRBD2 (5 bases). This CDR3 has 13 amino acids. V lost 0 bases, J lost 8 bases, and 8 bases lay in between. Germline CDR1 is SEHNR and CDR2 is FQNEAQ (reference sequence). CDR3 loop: CASSLAGSYEQFF. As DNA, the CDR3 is TGTGCCAGCAGCTTAGCGGGGAGCTATGAGCAGTTCTTC.

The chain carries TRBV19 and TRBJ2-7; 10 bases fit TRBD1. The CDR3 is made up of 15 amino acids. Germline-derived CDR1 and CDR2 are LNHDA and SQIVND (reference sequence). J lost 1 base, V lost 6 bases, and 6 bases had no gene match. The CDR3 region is CASSIGTGDSYEQYF. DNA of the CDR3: TGTGCCAGTAGCATTGGGACAGGGGATTCCTACGAGCAGTACTTC.

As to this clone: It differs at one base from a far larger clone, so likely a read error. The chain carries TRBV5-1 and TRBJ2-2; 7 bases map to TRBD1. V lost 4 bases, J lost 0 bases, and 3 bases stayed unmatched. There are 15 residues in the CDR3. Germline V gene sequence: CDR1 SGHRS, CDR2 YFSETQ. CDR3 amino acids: CASSDGTANTGELFF. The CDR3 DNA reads TGCGCCAGCAGCGACGGGACAGCGAACACCGGGGAGCTGTTTTTT.